This T cell receptor beta chain was documented in a study of T cell responses to AZD1222 COVID-19 vaccine. Findings and caveats of the study: Once two AZD1222 doses were given, Spike-specific TCR breadth and depth went up.

Only in-frame clones appear in the TCRdb table, and some are missing; sequencing was by immunoSEQ multiplex PCR. In the table there are some 180,000 clones, around 90% of which are singletons. Between the trimmed V and J ends, which lost 0 bases and 0 bases, there was a span of 7 bases. The germline V gene has CDR1 SGHDT and CDR2 YYEEEE. The CDR3 is 15 amino acids. Second doses were pooled across both intervals (about 4 or about 12 weeks). As concerns this clone: Its cognate antigen is unknown.

Sequenced here: peripheral blood, sampled 28 days after the second AZD1222 dose. This receptor was obtained from an adult who received the AZD1222 COVID-19 vaccine. The chain employs TRBV5-6 and TRBJ1-5; D may be TRBD1 (5 bases). The CDR3 loop reads CASSLGQYSNQPQHF. The CDR3 DNA reads as TGTGCCAGCAGCTTGGGACAGTATAGCAATCAGCCCCAGCATTTT.